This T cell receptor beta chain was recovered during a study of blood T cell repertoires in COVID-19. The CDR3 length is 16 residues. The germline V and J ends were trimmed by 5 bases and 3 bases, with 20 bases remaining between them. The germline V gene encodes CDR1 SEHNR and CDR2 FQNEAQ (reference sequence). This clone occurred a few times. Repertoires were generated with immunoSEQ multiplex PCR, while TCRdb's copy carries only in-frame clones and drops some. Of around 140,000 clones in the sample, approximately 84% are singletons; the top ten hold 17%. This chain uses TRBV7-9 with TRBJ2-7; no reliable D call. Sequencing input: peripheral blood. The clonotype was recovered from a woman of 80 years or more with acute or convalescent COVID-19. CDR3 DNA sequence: TGTGCCAGCAGCCCGACTTGGCCCGCTCTTGACTACGAGCAGTACTTC. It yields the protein CASSPTWPALDYEQYF.